This T cell receptor beta chain was recorded in a study of beta chain features in type 1 diabetes. Of the isolated RNA, all was reverse transcribed, and so the sequenced material was expressed TCRB transcripts. Profiling relied on immunoSEQ multiplex PCR, and the TCRdb table lists in-frame clones only, not all of them. This table has approximately 360,000 clones, roughly an eighth appearing once. This CDR3 is built from 13 residues. Trimming removed 0 bases at V and 2 bases at J, with 4 bases between. The V gene's germline CDR1 is LGHNA and CDR2 YSLEER. Only a few counts were recorded for this clone. The antigen is not known. Study conclusions and caveats: Within patients, naive, central memory and Treg TCRB repertoires seemed more similar than within healthy donors. In every one of the four CD4+ subsets, TCRB CDR3s were moderately but significantly shorter in Type 1 diabetes patients. VDJ junctions from patients with type 1 diabetes contained fewer insertions and more deletions.

The sequence came from a young woman with type 1 diabetes. This rearrangement joins TRBV4-3 to TRBJ2-5; D unclear. Sequencing was carried out using naive CD4+ T cells from blood. Here the CDR3 reads CASSQDQQETQYF. The CDR3 nucleotides are TGCGCCAGCAGCCAAGACCAACAAGAGACCCAGTACTTC.